This is a list of T cell receptor beta chains from one sample in a study of T cells in Graves' hyperthyroidism and ophthalmopathy. From the multiplex PCR reads, TCRdb called clonotypes with MiXCR, one entry per CDR3 protein. There are about 610,000 distinct CDR3 sequences in the sample; about 15% occur only once, and about 4.5% lies in the top ten. Sequenced: blood. The receptors come from a woman aged 35 to 49 with Graves' ophthalmopathy. The CDR3 runs from the conserved cysteine through the conserved F or W. The D gene is left open where the match is weak. Only part of the rows carry a size: once, few, many, or a class if the clone is expanded.

j_gene: TRBJ1-2
abundance: many
d_gene: -
v_gene: TRBV20-1
CDR3aa: CSASYSGYGYTF
CDR3nt: TGCAGTGCTAGTTATAGCGGCTATGGCTACACCTTC

j_gene: TRBJ2-2
abundance: many
d_gene: TRBD1
v_gene: TRBV20-1
CDR3aa: CSAFPGQGVGELFF
CDR3nt: TGCAGTGCTTTCCCGGGACAGGGTGTCGGGGAGCTGTTTTTT

j_gene: TRBJ1-5
abundance: -
d_gene: -
v_gene: TRBV10-3
CDR3aa: CASSETTGLGQPQHF
CDR3nt: TGTGCCAGCAGTGAGACGACCGGACTGGGCCAGCCCCAGCATTTT

j_gene: TRBJ2-3
abundance: many
d_gene: TRBD2
v_gene: TRBV6-5
CDR3aa: CASSYSGAGYTDTQYF
CDR3nt: TGTGCCAGCAGTTACTCAGGAGCGGGATACACAGATACGCAGTATTTT

j_gene: TRBJ2-7
abundance: many
d_gene: TRBD2
v_gene: TRBV27
CDR3aa: CASSPMAGGEQYF
CDR3nt: TGTGCCAGCAGCCCAATGGCGGGGGGCGAGCAGTACTTC

j_gene: TRBJ1-5
abundance: many
d_gene: TRBD1
v_gene: TRBV6-1
CDR3aa: CASRRDRAGLEPQHF
CDR3nt: TGTGCCAGCAGGAGAGACAGGGCTGGGTTGGAGCCCCAGCATTTT

j_gene: TRBJ1-2
abundance: many
d_gene: -
v_gene: TRBV13
CDR3aa: CASSLGNGGAEGYTF
CDR3nt: TGTGCCAGCAGCTTAGGTAATGGGGGCGCGGAGGGCTACACCTTC

j_gene: TRBJ2-7
abundance: -
d_gene: -
v_gene: TRBV9
CDR3aa: CASSVDLANEQYF
CDR3nt: TGTGCCAGCAGCGTAGATCTAGCCAACGAGCAGTACTTC

j_gene: TRBJ2-7
abundance: -
d_gene: TRBD2
v_gene: TRBV7-8
CDR3aa: CASSFSSGRGYEQYF
CDR3nt: TGTGCCAGCAGCTTTTCTAGCGGGAGAGGGTACGAGCAGTACTTC

j_gene: TRBJ2-7
abundance: many
d_gene: -
v_gene: TRBV19
CDR3aa: CASSNEQYF
CDR3nt: TGTGCCAGTAGCAACGAGCAGTACTTC